The clone carrying this T cell receptor (beta chain) has at least ten counts. What it binds is unknown. There are 15 residues in the CDR3. With V trimmed by 4 bases and J by 10 bases, 6 bases remained unmatched. MiXCR was run by TCRdb on the 5' RACE reads, yielding one entry per CDR3 protein. The sample shows 200,000 to 250,000 distinct CDR3 sequences, about a sixth of them seen only once. The data belong to a study of CD8 T cells in ankylosing spondylitis. Findings and limits, study-wide: Made up of fewer than 10 highly homologous variants, a TCR beta motif appeared characteristic of ankylosing spondylitis blood.

The sequence came from a male donor with ankylosing spondylitis. Sequenced material: blood, either unsorted or a sorted T cell fraction (not recorded which). The rearrangement uses TRBV12-3 or TRBV12-4 and TRBJ1-6; 11 bases line up with TRBD1. CDR3 region: CASSSLGTGGSPLHF. CDR3 nucleotides: TGTGCCAGCAGTTCCTTGGGGACAGGGGGATCACCCCTCCACTTT.